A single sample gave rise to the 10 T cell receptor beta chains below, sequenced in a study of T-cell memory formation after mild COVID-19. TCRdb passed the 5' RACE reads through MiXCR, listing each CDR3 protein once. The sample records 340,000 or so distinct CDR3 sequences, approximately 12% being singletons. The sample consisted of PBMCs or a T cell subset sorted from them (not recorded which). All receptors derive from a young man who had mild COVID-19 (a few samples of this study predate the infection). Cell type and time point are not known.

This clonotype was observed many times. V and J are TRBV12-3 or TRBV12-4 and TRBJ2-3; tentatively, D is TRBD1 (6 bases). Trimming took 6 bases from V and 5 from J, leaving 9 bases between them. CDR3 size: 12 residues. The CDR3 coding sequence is TGTGCCAGCAGCACAGGGCAAGATACGCAGTATTTT. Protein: CASSTGQDTQYF.

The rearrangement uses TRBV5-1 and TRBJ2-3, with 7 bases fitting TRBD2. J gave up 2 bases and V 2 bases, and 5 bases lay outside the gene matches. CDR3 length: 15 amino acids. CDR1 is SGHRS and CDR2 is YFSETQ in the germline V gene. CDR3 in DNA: TGCGCCAGCAGCTTTAGTGCGGGGGTCACAGATACGCAGTATTTT. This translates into CASSFSAGVTDTQYF.

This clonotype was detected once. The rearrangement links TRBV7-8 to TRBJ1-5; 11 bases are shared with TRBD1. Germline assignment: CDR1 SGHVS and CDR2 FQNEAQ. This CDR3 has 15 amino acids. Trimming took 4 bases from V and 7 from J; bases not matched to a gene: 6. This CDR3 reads CASSSDRGLGQPQHF. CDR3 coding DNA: TGTGCCAGCAGCTCGGACAGGGGGCTTGGACAGCCCCAGCATTTT.

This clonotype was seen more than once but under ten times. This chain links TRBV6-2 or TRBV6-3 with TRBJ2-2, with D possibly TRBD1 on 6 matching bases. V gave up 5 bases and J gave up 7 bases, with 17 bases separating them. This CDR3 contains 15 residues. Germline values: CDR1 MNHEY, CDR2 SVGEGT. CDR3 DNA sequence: TGTGCCAGCAGTCACCGGGACAACCTATACGGGGAGCTGTTTTTT. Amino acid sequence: CASSHRDNLYGELFF.

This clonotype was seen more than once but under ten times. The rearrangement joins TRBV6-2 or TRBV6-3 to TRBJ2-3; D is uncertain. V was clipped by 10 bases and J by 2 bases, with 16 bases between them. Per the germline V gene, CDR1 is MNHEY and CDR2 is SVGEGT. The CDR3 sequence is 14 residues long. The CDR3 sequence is CATRAIGPTDTQYF. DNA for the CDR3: TGTGCCACCCGGGCCATTGGGCCCACAGATACGCAGTATTTT.

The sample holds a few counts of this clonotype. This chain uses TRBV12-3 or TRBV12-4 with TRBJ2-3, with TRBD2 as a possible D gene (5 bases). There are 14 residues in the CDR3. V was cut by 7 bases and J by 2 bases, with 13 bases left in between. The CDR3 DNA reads TGTGCCAGCACTGAGAATCTAGCCACAGATACGCAGTATTTT. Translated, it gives CASTENLATDTQYF.

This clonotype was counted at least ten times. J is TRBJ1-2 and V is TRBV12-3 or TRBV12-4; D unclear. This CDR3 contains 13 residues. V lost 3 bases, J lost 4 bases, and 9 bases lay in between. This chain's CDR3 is CASSFEGSYGYTF. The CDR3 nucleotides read TGTGCCAGCAGTTTTGAGGGCTCCTATGGCTACACCTTC.

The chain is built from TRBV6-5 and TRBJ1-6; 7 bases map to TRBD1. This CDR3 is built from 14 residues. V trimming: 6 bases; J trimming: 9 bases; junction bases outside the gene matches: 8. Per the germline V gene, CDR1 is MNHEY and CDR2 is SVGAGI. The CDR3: CASRTDRESSPLHF. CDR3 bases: TGTGCCAGCAGGACAGACAGGGAGAGTTCACCCCTCCACTTT.

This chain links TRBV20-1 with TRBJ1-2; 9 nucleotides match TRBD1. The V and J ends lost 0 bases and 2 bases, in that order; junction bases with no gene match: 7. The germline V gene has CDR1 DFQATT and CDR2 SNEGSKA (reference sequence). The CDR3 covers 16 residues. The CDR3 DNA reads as TGCAGTGCTAGAGATCGAACGACAGGGGGAAACTATGGCTACACCTTC. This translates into CSARDRTTGGNYGYTF.

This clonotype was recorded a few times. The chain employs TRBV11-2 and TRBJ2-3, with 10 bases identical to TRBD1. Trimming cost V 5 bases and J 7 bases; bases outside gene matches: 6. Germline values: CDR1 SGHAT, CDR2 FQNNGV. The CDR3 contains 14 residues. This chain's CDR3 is CASSNRDRGNTQYF. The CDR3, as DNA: TGTGCCAGCAGCAACCGGGACAGGGGAAATACGCAGTATTTT.